Reported below is one T cell receptor (beta chain). Its antigen specificity is not known. No base quality values were provided; no much bigger clone lies one nucleotide off. The donors were healthy, HIV-negative adults who had no recently reported acute infections or vaccinations. Every donor was a Caucasian adult residing in Nashville, Tennessee, USA. CD4+ T cells were enriched by magnetic negative selection, after which naive cells were positively selected on CD45RA and the negative fraction was taken as the memory subset. After blood collection by leukapheresis, PBMCs were isolated using Ficoll-Histopaque density gradient centrifugation and then cryopreserved in the vapor phase of liquid nitrogen. Purity and quantity of every magnetically sorted T cell population were checked by analytical flow cytometry. Each sorted fraction had its genomic DNA isolated and then quantified by UV absorbance on a Nanodrop 2000c.

TCR CDR3 regions were amplified from genomic DNA by multiplex PCR using the deep immunoSEQ assay. For each cell subset, the extracted genomic DNA was distributed evenly across all wells of several immunoSEQ 96-well plates, and each plate served as one replicate. For sorted subsets, 200 to 250 ng of genomic DNA, equivalent to 25,000 to 35,000 T cell genomes, went into each replicate PCR. Purified libraries were measured with a Qubit 3.0 fluorometer, size-checked on a Bioanalyzer 2100, and measured again with the KAPA Library Quantification kit. Every immunoSEQ 96-well plate was sequenced on a dedicated single-read 150-cycle Illumina NextSeq 550 flow cell. The authors' analysis ran thus. Because only junctional sequences without quality scores were contained in the immunoSEQ output, filtering matching that applied to full-length reads could not be performed. To assign V/J genes and CDR3, sequences were annotated against IMGT germline references using PyIR, a Python wrapper for IgBLAST v1.9. Any read was removed if the V/J assignment was weak (E-value above 1e-6), the CDR3 was missing, or the read contained stop codons, out-of-frame junctions, or ambiguous translated residues. V3J clonotypes were defined as sequences sharing an identical inferred V gene, J gene, and CDR3 amino acid sequence. Percentage overlap between repertoires was computed as shared unique clonotypes divided by the size of the smaller repertoire. Richness of each repertoire was evaluated using RTK rarefaction, the Chao1 estimator, and Recon v2.1 estimates of unobserved clonotypes. Generation probabilities were computed with OLGA for all TCRbeta clonotypes obtained by the gDNA method from a handful of donors. TCRdb limited this immuneACCESS table to in-frame rearrangements with V and J called. A share of clones is missing; checked studies link under half to unresolved V genes, and the rest is unexplained. V, J and clone size were drawn from that table, and D and trimming were deduced from the DNA. This sample lists approximately 1.5 million clones; 95% to 99% were detected once. About 0.4% of the sample goes to the ten largest clones.

The germline V gene sets CDR1 to SGHAT and CDR2 to FQNNGV. Measured from the cysteine to the phenylalanine, the CDR3 is 14 residues long. The DNA shown is the 42-base CDR3, in frame from base 1. V loses 1 base, J loses 0 bases, and the germline ends lie 5 bases apart. This entry is derived from a study of shared clonotypes between healthy human individuals (dated by TCRdb to about 2020). Study-wide context: Two women and a few men aged 18 to 49 years were included in the cohort. To increase sequencing depth and limit assay-specific biases, TCR repertoire library preparation and sequencing were carried out by different laboratories using diverse techniques. Between about 0.8 and 9 billion PBMCs per donor were obtained by leukapheresis. Per donor, three plates each were used for CD4 naive and CD4 memory, two for CD8 naive, and one for CD8 memory. To estimate repertoire size and how much clonotypes are shared between individuals, the study performed deep sequencing of blood TCR repertoires from 4 to 6 healthy adults. Overall study results and their limits: Sampling was restricted to blood, and TCR repertoires in tissue are likely to differ from TCR repertoires in blood. Pairwise subsampling indicated that sequencing depth was expected to affect the degree of clonotype sharing among donors. Roughly 5.2% of naive CD4, roughly 3.5% of naive CD8, roughly 2.5% of memory CD4, and less than 0.45% of memory CD8 clonotypes were shared across several donors. Even with the large sequencing depth, rarefaction of the sorted-subset datasets indicated that sequencing was incomplete. The genetic and exposure-history diversity represented was limited by the small number of donors. Naive subsets generally had larger estimated clonotype richness than memory subsets did. Compared with non-shared clonotypes, the clonotypes found in all four sorted-subset donors had higher generation probabilities.

Sequencing used naive CD4+ T cells sorted from blood. What this sample's cell subset or site label stands for: CD45RA+ positively selected. The source of this sequence is a man younger than 45 in good health. The receptor chain draws on TRBV11-2 and TRBJ2-3; the D segment cannot be called with confidence. The sequenced DNA: TGTGCCAGCAGCTTAGGGGATAGCACAGATACGCAGTATTTT. It encodes CASSLGDSTDTQYF.